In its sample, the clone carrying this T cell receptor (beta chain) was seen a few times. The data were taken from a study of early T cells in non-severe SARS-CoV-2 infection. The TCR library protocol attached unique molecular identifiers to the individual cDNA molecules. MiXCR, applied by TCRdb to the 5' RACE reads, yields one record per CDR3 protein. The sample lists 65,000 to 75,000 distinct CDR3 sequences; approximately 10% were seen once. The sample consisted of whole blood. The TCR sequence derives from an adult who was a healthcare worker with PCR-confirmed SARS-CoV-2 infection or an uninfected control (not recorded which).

DNA of the CDR3: TGTGCCAGCAGCTTGGGACTAGCGGGAGGGAATGAGCAGTTCTTC. Residues: CASSLGLAGGNEQFF. The rearrangement joins TRBV7-8 to TRBJ2-1, with 16 nucleotides matching TRBD2. V shed 3 bases and J 7 bases; nucleotides not matched to a gene: 0. CDR1 SGHVS and CDR2 FQNEAQ come from the germline V gene. This CDR3 contains 15 residues.